One T cell receptor beta chain is described in this entry. The same CDR3 also results from other DNA sequences found in this sample. This CDR3 contains 15 residues. The germline gives CDR1 SGHTA, CDR2 FQGTGA. V shed 5 bases and J 2 bases; nucleotides not matched to a gene: 3. In the authors' workflow: Estimates of nucleated cell counts were drawn from the amplification of reference gene primers. Measured with immunoSEQ multiplex PCR; TCRdb has only the in-frame clones, and not every one. V and J calls and clone size come straight from that table; D and trimming were deduced from the DNA. The table shows roughly 230,000 clones, with around 83% occurring only once. These data originate in a study of blood T cell repertoires in COVID-19. About the research overall: Material from acute and convalescent COVID-19 was sourced from the United States, Italy and Spain. Sources were T cells, B-cell-depleted T cells, or PBMCs; the material itself was cDNA or gDNA.

The sample comprised peripheral blood. The chain combines TRBV7-3 with TRBJ2-1; TRBD2 agrees at 10 bases. The sequence derives from a man aged 40-55 years with active or convalescent COVID-19. CDR3 protein: CASSLLAGPYNEQFF. CDR3 bases: TGTGCCAGCAGCCTACTAGCGGGGCCCTACAATGAGCAGTTCTTC.